Each of the 27 T cell receptor beta chains below was sequenced from the same sample in a study of shared clonotypes between healthy human individuals. This table comes from immunoSEQ multiplex PCR, and its TCRdb copy is limited to in-frame clones, with some not included. This table holds around 1.6 million clones, 98% found once. Sequencing was done on a sample of naive CD4+ T cells sorted from blood. Subset specified: CD45RA+ positively selected. These receptors came from a man aged 30 to 45 in good health.

V usage is TRBV18 and J usage is TRBJ2-3, with D perhaps matching TRBD1 or TRBD2 (6 bases each). The length of the CDR3 is 15 residues. CDR1 is KGHSH, CDR2 LQKENI, per germline. Trimming removed 3 bases from V and 2 bases from J, with 12 bases in between. In DNA form, the CDR3 reads TGTGCCAGCTCACCGCCCGGGGGCCCCACAGATACGCAGTATTTT. Protein product: CASSPPGGPTDTQYF.

This clone showed up just once. The CDR3 region is CASSLDSGSRVQYF. The DNA of the CDR3 is TGTGCCAGCAGCCTCGACTCGGGGAGCAGGGTGCAGTATTTT. The V call is TRBV5-4, the J call TRBJ2-3; D is tentatively TRBD1 or TRBD2 (5 bases each). The germline CDR1 and CDR2 sequences are SGHNT and YYREEE (reference sequence). The V and J ends lost 4 bases and 11 bases respectively, with 20 bases between them. There are 14 residues in the CDR3.

CDR3 DNA: TGCGCCAGCAGCTTGACGGGGAGGGGGACCTATGAAGCTTTCTTT. Translation gives CASSLTGRGTYEAFF. The rearrangement uses TRBV5-1 and TRBJ1-1; D is possibly TRBD1 (6 bases). The V end was cut by 1 base, the J end by 7 bases, with 17 bases between. The CDR3 spans 15 residues. Germline lookup yields CDR1 SGHRS and CDR2 YFSETQ.

The sample holds one count of this clone. This chain connects TRBV5-4 to TRBJ2-1; 9 nucleotides line up with TRBD2. The CDR3 has 15 residues. The V and J ends lost 0 bases and 6 bases, in that order; junction bases with no gene match: 4. CDR1 and CDR2 (germline): SGHNT, YYREEE (reference sequence). In nucleotides, the CDR3 is TGTGCCAGCAGCTTGGTAGCGGGGGATTCCAATGAGCAGTTCTTC. Encoded protein: CASSLVAGDSNEQFF.

This clone has only one observation. The rearrangement uses TRBV6-4 and TRBJ2-2, with TRBD2 as a possible D gene (5 bases). The CDR3 has 15 residues. The germline CDR1 and CDR2 sequences are MRHNA and SNTAGT. The V and J ends lost 4 bases and 4 bases respectively, with 13 bases between them. The CDR3 DNA follows: TGTGCCAGCAGTGTCGCGAGCGGCACCACCGGGGAGCTGTTTTTT. This codes for CASSVASGTTGELFF.

J is TRBJ2-7 and V is TRBV2; D assignment may be TRBD1 or TRBD2 (5 bases each). The germline V gene has CDR1 SNHLY and CDR2 FYNNEI. Trimming took 6 bases from V and 2 from J, leaving 11 bases between them. CDR3 length: 13 amino acids. The CDR3 reads CASSARDPYEQYF. CDR3 DNA sequence: TGTGCCAGCAGCGCCCGGGACCCCTACGAGCAGTACTTC.

This clone was recorded a few times. Other DNA sequences in this specimen translate into the identical CDR3. The rearrangement links TRBV5-1 to TRBJ1-3; D is unresolved. This CDR3 comprises 14 residues. V lost 0 bases to trimming and J lost 1 base, with 5 bases between them. The V gene's germline CDR1 is SGHRS and CDR2 YFSETQ. The CDR3 nucleotides are TGCGCCAGCAGCTTGGGGGGTTCTGGAAACACCATATATTTT. This codes for CASSLGGSGNTIYF.

This clone was counted a single time. The chain joins TRBV28 to TRBJ1-5; D unclear. This CDR3 region has 15 residues. With 7 bases removed from V and 1 base from J, the gap between germline ends came to 14 bases. The V gene's germline CDR1 is MDHEN and CDR2 SYDVKM. CDR3 nucleotides: TGTGCCAGCACCTATTCCGGGGTGAGCAATCAGCCCCAGCATTTT. Amino acids: CASTYSGVSNQPQHF.

The CDR3 DNA is TGTGCCTGGAGTAGGGGGATTAATGAAAAACTGTTTTTT. Translation: CAWSRGINEKLFF. The J gene is TRBJ1-4, the V gene TRBV30, with TRBD1 as a possible D gene (6 bases). Germline values: CDR1 GTSNPN, CDR2 SVGIG (reference sequence). The CDR3 is 13 amino acids. Trimming pared 2 bases from V and 4 bases from J, leaving 8 bases between.

The chain links TRBV18 to TRBJ1-2; D is unresolved. This CDR3 is built from 13 residues. Trimming removed 2 bases at V and 7 bases at J, with 11 bases between. In germline, CDR1 is KGHSH, CDR2 LQKENI. CDR3 loop: CASSPVVGSGYTF. CDR3 nucleotide sequence: TGTGCCAGCTCACCAGTGGTAGGGTCTGGCTACACCTTC.

A word on this clone: Other DNA sequences within the sample encode an identical CDR3. The V call is TRBV18, the J call TRBJ2-5; the D is unclear. The ends were cut back, 3 bases at V and 0 bases at J, with 5 bases in the middle. The CDR3 spans 13 residues. Germline V gene data show CDR1 as KGHSH and CDR2 as LQKENI. The CDR3 protein is CASSPSDQETQYF. CDR3 sequence (DNA): TGTGCCAGCTCACCCTCGGACCAAGAGACCCAGTACTTC.

The J gene is TRBJ2-3, the V gene TRBV30; 10 positions match TRBD2. V trimming: 3 bases; J trimming: 2 bases; junction bases outside the gene matches: 11. The CDR3 loop spans 17 amino acids. Germline loops: CDR1 GTSNPN, CDR2 SVGIG (reference sequence). This CDR3 is CAWSATGLAFYTDTQYF. The CDR3, as DNA: TGTGCCTGGAGCGCGACGGGACTAGCGTTTTACACAGATACGCAGTATTTT.

This clone was detected only once. The rearrangement joins TRBV18 to TRBJ2-7; 9 bases are shared with TRBD2. V lost 4 bases to trimming and J lost 7 bases; unmatched junction nucleotides: 11. Germline loops: CDR1 KGHSH, CDR2 LQKENI. The CDR3 is 15 residues long. The CDR3 region has the DNA TGTGCCAGCTCACGGGGACTAGCCGTACTCGAGGAGCAGTACTTC. It is translated as CASSRGLAVLEEQYF. Full variable domain (rest looked up from reference TRBV18 and TRBJ2-7): NAGVMQNPRHLVRRRGQEARLRCSPMKGHSHVYWYRQLPEEGLKFMVYLQKENIIDESGMPKERFSAEFPKEGPSILRIQQVVRGDSAAYFCASSRGLAVLEEQYFGPGTRLTVT.

This clone was recorded only once. The V gene is TRBV28, the J gene TRBJ1-1; 10 nucleotides match TRBD1. J was trimmed by 1 base and V by 7 bases; bases with no gene match: 9. The CDR3 covers 16 residues. Per the germline V gene, CDR1 is MDHEN and CDR2 is SYDVKM. The CDR3 DNA reads as TGTGCCAGCACCCCGGGACAGGGGTTGGGGAACACTGAAGCTTTCTTT. Encoded protein: CASTPGQGLGNTEAFF. Full variable domain (remainder filled in from reference TRBV28 and TRBJ1-1): DVKVTQSSRYLVKRTGEKVFLECVQDMDHENMFWYRQDPGLGLRLIYFSYDVKMKEKGDIPEGYSVSREKKERFSLILESASTNQTSMYLCASTPGQGLGNTEAFFGQGTRLTVV.

This chain links TRBV11-1 with TRBJ2-3, with 7 bases fitting TRBD1. The junction had 1 base not matched to a gene; V was cut back by 3 bases and J by 1 base. This CDR3 is 14 amino acids long. The germline V gene has CDR1 SGHAT and CDR2 FQDESV (reference sequence). The chain's CDR3 is CASSFDRGTDTQYF. CDR3 in DNA: TGTGCCAGCAGCTTCGACAGGGGCACAGATACGCAGTATTTT. The whole variable domain, remainder taken from reference TRBV11-1 and TRBJ2-3, is EAEVAQSPRYKITEKSQAVAFWCDPISGHATLYWYRQILGQGPELLVQFQDESVVDDSQLPKDRFSAERLKGVDSTLKIQPAELGDSAMYLCASSFDRGTDTQYFGPGTRLTVL.

This chain uses TRBV11-2 with TRBJ2-2; D gene uncertain. CDR1 is SGHAT and CDR2 is FQNNGV in the germline V gene. The CDR3 has 15 amino acids. Trimming left V 2 bases short and J 1 base short, with 8 bases between. The CDR3 region is CASSLLTGNTGELFF. The DNA for the CDR3 is TGTGCCAGCAGCTTACTGACCGGGAACACCGGGGAGCTGTTTTTT.

With regard to this clone: Compared with germline, one end of the junction differs, possibly owing to a read error. The CDR3 is CASSLGSTSTRVF. The DNA for the CDR3 is TGTGCCAGCAGCTTAGGGTCGACCTCTACTCGGGTCTTT. The V and J genes are TRBV7-2 and TRBJ1-1, with D unclear. Per the germline V gene, CDR1 is SGHTA and CDR2 is FQGNSA. The CDR3 has 13 residues.

This clone was counted once. J is TRBJ1-2 and V is TRBV15, with TRBD1 matching 7 bases. This CDR3 is 17 amino acids long. Losses at the gene ends were 0 bases for V and 4 bases for J; bases not matched to a gene: 11. Per the germline V gene, CDR1 is LNHNV and CDR2 is YYDKDF (reference sequence). This CDR3 reads CATSRDPDRVVTYGYTF. Here the CDR3 DNA reads TGTGCCACCAGCAGAGATCCCGACAGGGTCGTAACCTATGGCTACACCTTC.

The V gene is TRBV9, the J gene TRBJ2-6; D is unclear. There are 15 residues in the CDR3. The V gene lost 5 bases and the J gene lost 2 bases, with 11 bases spanning the gap. CDR1 and CDR2 (germline): SGDLS, YYNGEE. CDR3 region: CASSVGAAGANVLTF. The CDR3 DNA is TGTGCCAGCAGTGTTGGTGCAGCTGGGGCCAACGTCCTGACTTTC.

With respect to this clone: Other DNA sequences in the same sample also yield this CDR3. The chain is built from TRBV5-4 and TRBJ2-7, with 8 bases identical to TRBD1. The germline gives CDR1 SGHNT, CDR2 YYREEE (reference sequence). This CDR3 is 13 amino acids long. V trimming: 3 bases; J trimming: 3 bases; junction bases outside the gene matches: 2. The CDR3 DNA follows: TGTGCCAGCAGCTGGACAGGGAGCTACGAGCAGTACTTC. This gives the protein CASSWTGSYEQYF.

The V and J genes are TRBV9 and TRBJ2-1; perhaps TRBD2 as D (5 bases). The CDR3 sequence is 17 residues long. Germline CDR1 reads SGDLS; CDR2 reads YYNGEE. V was pared by 1 base and J by 0 bases, with 14 bases between. CDR3 protein: CASSVTAAKTSYNEQFF. The CDR3 DNA reads TGTGCCAGCAGCGTAACAGCGGCGAAAACCTCCTACAATGAGCAGTTCTTC.

The chain has TRBV5-4 and TRBJ2-1; a possible D gene is TRBD2 (6 bases). Germline CDR1 is SGHNT and CDR2 is YYREEE (reference sequence). This CDR3 has 16 amino acids. V dropped 1 base and J dropped 0 bases, with 11 bases sitting between them. The CDR3 coding sequence is TGTGCCAGCAGCTTGAAGCGGGCTAGCTCCTACAATGAGCAGTTCTTC. Amino acid sequence: CASSLKRASSYNEQFF.

The chain carries TRBV2 and TRBJ1-5; D remains unclear. CDR1 is SNHLY and CDR2 is FYNNEI in the germline V gene. V shed 5 bases and J shed 1 base, with 9 bases lying between them. The CDR3 loop spans 14 amino acids. The DNA of the CDR3 is TGTGCCAGCAGTTTGGAGGGCAGCAATCAGCCCCAGCATTTT. Translated, it gives CASSLEGSNQPQHF.

This rearrangement joins TRBV5-1 to TRBJ2-7; TRBD2 agrees at 12 bases. This CDR3 spans 17 amino acids. Germline V gene lookup returns CDR1 SGHRS and CDR2 YFSETQ. V was pared by 4 bases and J by 8 bases, with 16 bases of the junction left unmatched. The CDR3 is CASSRGTSGYPPTQQYF. The CDR3 DNA sequence: TGCGCCAGCAGCCGGGGGACTAGCGGGTACCCTCCTACGCAGCAGTACTTC.

This chain uses TRBV10-3 with TRBJ2-6; TRBD2 matches 14 bases. Germline V CDR1 and CDR2: ENHRY, SYGVKD. V trimming: 6 bases; J trimming: 3 bases; junction bases outside the gene matches: 4. The CDR3 has 17 residues. The CDR3 loop reads CAISGTSGSGGANVLTF. The CDR3 DNA reads as TGTGCCATCAGCGGGACTAGCGGGAGTGGTGGGGCCAACGTCCTGACTTTC.

The chain joins TRBV11-2 to TRBJ1-4, with a tentative D call TRBD1 (5 bases). V was cut by 0 bases and J by 5 bases, with 10 bases left in between. Germline CDR1 SGHAT, CDR2 FQNNGV. The CDR3 covers 15 residues. The CDR3 region has the DNA TGTGCCAGCAGCTTAGATTGGCAGGGCAATGAAAAACTGTTTTTT. Amino acid sequence: CASSLDWQGNEKLFF.

The rearrangement links TRBV27 to TRBJ2-3, with 9 positions matching TRBD1. Trimming at V came to 3 bases and at J to 5 bases, leaving 18 bases not matched to a gene. The CDR3 is 19 residues long. Germline V gene sequence: CDR1 MNHEY, CDR2 SMNVEV (reference sequence). CDR3 sequence reads: CASSLSYRGRLGRGDTQYF. In DNA form, the CDR3 reads TGTGCCAGCAGTTTGTCCTACAGGGGGCGCCTTGGCCGGGGAGATACGCAGTATTTT.